The 21 T cell receptor beta chains presented below share a single source sample, sequenced in a study of blood T cell repertoires in COVID-19. TCRdb's table, derived via immunoSEQ multiplex PCR, lists solely in-frame clones and lacks some. The profile shows about 150,000 clones, about 90% of them singletons. Sequenced material: PBMCs or T cells enriched from blood (not recorded which). Receptors originate from a woman in her 50s who had recovered from COVID-19.

The chain has TRBV4-2 and TRBJ1-3; 9 bases map to TRBD1. The CDR3 extends over 15 amino acids. Germline CDR1 and CDR2: LGHNA and YNFKEQ. The junction had 6 bases not matched to a gene; V was cut back by 6 bases and J by 3 bases. CDR3 nucleotide sequence: TGTGCCAGCAGGAGGGACAGGGTAGGTGGAAACACCATATATTTT. Translated: CASRRDRVGGNTIYF.

The chain carries TRBV5-8 and TRBJ1-1, with a tentative D call TRBD1 (6 bases). V lost 4 bases, J lost 5 bases, and 15 bases lay in between. The germline gives CDR1 SGHTS, CDR2 YDEGEE. The CDR3 runs to 14 residues. The CDR3, as DNA: TGTGCCAGCAGCCTGAGGCAGGGGCGAACTGAAGCTTTCTTT. Its protein is CASSLRQGRTEAFF.

The chain uses TRBV18 and TRBJ2-1; TRBD2 matches at 7 bases. This CDR3 is 14 amino acids long. Germline CDR1 KGHSH, CDR2 LQKENI. V gave up 2 bases and J gave up 7 bases; unmatched junction bases: 5. The CDR3 nucleotides are TGTGCCAGCTCACCATTGCCTAGCGGTAATGAGCAGTTCTTC. Translated, it gives CASSPLPSGNEQFF.

This clone has a handful of counts. The V call is TRBV28, the J call TRBJ1-4, with 7 bases aligning to TRBD1. Germline V CDR1 and CDR2: MDHEN, SYDVKM. V trimming: 5 bases; J trimming: 7 bases; junction bases outside the gene matches: 10. The CDR3 sequence is 15 residues long. CDR3 DNA sequence: TGTGCCAGCAGTAAATCCGGGACAGACGGTGAAAAACTGTTTTTT. This sequence encodes CASSKSGTDGEKLFF.

This clone has a single count. The chain has TRBV7-8 and TRBJ1-5; perhaps TRBD1 as D (6 bases). This CDR3 has 13 residues. Looked up from germline, CDR1 is SGHVS and CDR2 is FQNEAQ. Trimming left V 5 bases short and J 4 bases short, with 9 bases between. In nucleotides, the CDR3 is TGTGCCAGCAGCGAGGACAGAAATCAGCCCCAGCATTTT. Protein sequence: CASSEDRNQPQHF.

This chain joins TRBV29-1 and TRBJ2-7; D perhaps matches TRBD1 (6 bases). The CDR3 spans 14 residues. Germline V gives CDR1 SQVTM, CDR2 ANQGSEA. V lost 6 bases and J 3 bases, leaving 18 bases between the germline ends. The CDR3 DNA reads TGCAGCGTGGGCGCCGCCTCAGGGGTCTACGAGCAGTACTTC. Residues: CSVGAASGVYEQYF.

V gene TRBV5-4 combines with J gene TRBJ1-4, with D possibly TRBD1 on 6 matching bases. The CDR3 has 14 amino acids. The germline CDR1 and CDR2 sequences are SGHNT and YYREEE (reference sequence). V was trimmed by 3 bases and J by 7 bases, leaving 13 bases between them. The CDR3 protein is CASSSQGLGEKLFF. The CDR3 DNA reads TGTGCCAGCAGCTCACAGGGCTTGGGTGAAAAACTGTTTTTT.

This clone was counted a few times. The chain is built from TRBV19 and TRBJ1-5; D unresolved. V lost 10 bases and J lost 4, with 14 bases in between. The germline CDR1 and CDR2 sequences are LNHDA and SQIVND (reference sequence). The CDR3 has 13 residues. The CDR3 protein is CATREAGNQPQHF. CDR3 bases: TGTGCCACCCGAGAGGCGGGTAATCAGCCCCAGCATTTT.

The J gene is TRBJ1-2, the V gene TRBV28; D not resolved. Between the trimmed V and J ends, which lost 5 bases and 2 bases, there was a span of 18 bases. The CDR3 totals 16 residues. The germline V gene has CDR1 MDHEN and CDR2 SYDVKM. The chain's CDR3 is CASSAHPAPRNYGYTF. The CDR3 nucleotides read TGTGCCAGCAGTGCCCACCCGGCGCCGCGGAACTATGGCTACACCTTC.

V gene TRBV6-6 combines with J gene TRBJ2-1; D possibly corresponds to TRBD2 (5 bases). CDR3 size: 17 residues. Germline-derived CDR1 and CDR2 are MNHNY and SVGAGI (reference sequence). Trimming removed 5 bases from V and 0 bases from J, with 17 bases in between. The CDR3 DNA follows: TGTGCCAGCAGTCTAACTAGACCCGCGAGCTCCTACAATGAGCAGTTCTTC. This gives the protein CASSLTRPASSYNEQFF.

This chain links TRBV6-5 with TRBJ1-3; 7 bases align to TRBD1. The CDR3 is 15 amino acids. The ends lost 6 bases at V and 0 bases at J; junction bases unmatched: 5. Germline loops: CDR1 MNHEY, CDR2 SVGAGI. CDR3 region: CASRRDRDSGNTIYF. As DNA, the CDR3 is TGTGCCAGCAGACGTGACAGGGACTCTGGAAACACCATATATTTT.

This chain connects TRBV19 to TRBJ1-1; 9 bases line up with TRBD1. The CDR3 contains 14 residues. The J segment lost 11 bases and the V segment lost 6 bases, leaving 13 bases of the junction unmatched. CDR1 and CDR2 (germline): LNHDA, SQIVND (reference sequence). The CDR3 sequence is CASSKLQGANSAFF. CDR3 DNA sequence: TGTGCCAGTAGCAAGCTACAGGGGGCGAACTCCGCTTTCTTT.

The chain has TRBV11-2 and TRBJ2-3; D is unclear. The CDR3 contains 16 residues. Germline values: CDR1 SGHAT, CDR2 FQNNGV. Trimming left V 1 base short and J 0 bases short, with 11 bases between. CDR3 in amino acids: CASSLVSYASTDTQYF. CDR3 DNA: TGTGCCAGCAGCTTAGTCTCCTACGCTAGCACAGATACGCAGTATTTT.

As DNA, the CDR3 is TGCAGTGCTAGTGGCCGGGTTTATGAGCAGTACTTC. Protein product: CSASGRVYEQYF. This chain links TRBV20-1 with TRBJ2-7; D uncertain. V dropped 3 bases and J dropped 7 bases, with 13 bases sitting between them. The length of the CDR3 is 12 residues. CDR1 DFQATT and CDR2 SNEGSKA come from the germline V gene (reference sequence).

The rearrangement uses TRBV18 and TRBJ1-5, with TRBD1 as a possible D gene (6 bases). Germline CDR1 is KGHSH and CDR2 is LQKENI. The germline V and J ends were trimmed by 2 bases and 5 bases, with 7 bases remaining between them. The CDR3 runs to 13 residues. CDR3 sequence reads: CASSPWGHQPQHF. The CDR3 DNA follows: TGTGCCAGCTCACCATGGGGGCATCAGCCCCAGCATTTT.

The CDR3 here is CASSLGLAGGPMAGELFF. CDR3 sequence (DNA): TGTGCCAGCAGCTTGGGACTAGCGGGAGGGCCTATGGCCGGGGAGCTGTTTTTT. This chain connects TRBV7-6 to TRBJ2-2; 16 positions agree with TRBD2. Germline V gives CDR1 SGHVS, CDR2 FNYEAQ. The J segment lost 6 bases and the V segment lost 3 bases, leaving 7 bases of the junction unmatched. The CDR3 loop spans 18 amino acids.

In its sample, this clone was seen a few times. V is TRBV9 and J is TRBJ2-5; TRBD1 is a possible D gene (6 bases). The germline CDR1 and CDR2 sequences are SGDLS and YYNGEE. The CDR3 is made up of 15 amino acids. Trimming removed 0 bases from V and 6 bases from J, with 15 bases in between. The CDR3 loop reads CASSVEGAGVKTQYF. The CDR3 nucleotides read TGTGCCAGCAGCGTAGAAGGGGCAGGGGTGAAGACCCAGTACTTC. Looking up the rest from reference TRBV9 and TRBJ2-5 gives the full variable domain: DSGVTQTPKHLITATGQRVTLRCSPRSGDLSVYWYQQSLDQGLQFLIQYYNGEERAKGNILERFSAQQFPDLHSELNLSSLELGDSALYFCASSVEGAGVKTQYFGPGTRLLVL.

V and J are TRBV27 and TRBJ2-6; D not certain. In germline, CDR1 is MNHEY, CDR2 SMNVEV (reference sequence). The V end was cut by 8 bases, the J end by 0 bases, with 14 bases between. The CDR3 is 16 residues long. Here the CDR3 DNA reads TGTGCCAGCGGCCTAAGGCGGAGCTCTGGGGCCAACGTCCTGACTTTC. Amino acid sequence: CASGLRRSSGANVLTF.

This chain uses TRBV18 with TRBJ1-1, with D perhaps matching TRBD1 (5 bases). The CDR3 is 17 residues long. Looked up from germline, CDR1 is KGHSH and CDR2 is LQKENI. Trimming left V 6 bases short and J 0 bases short, with 20 bases between. This CDR3 reads CASSLDTGERMNTEAFF. The CDR3 bases are TGTGCCAGCTCGCTGGATACGGGGGAGAGAATGAACACTGAAGCTTTCTTT. Variable domain in full (rest from reference TRBV18 and TRBJ1-1): NAGVMQNPRHLVRRRGQEARLRCSPMKGHSHVYWYRQLPEEGLKFMVYLQKENIIDESGMPKERFSAEFPKEGPSILRIQQVVRGDSAAYFCASSLDTGERMNTEAFFGQGTRLTVV.

The genes are TRBV7-2 and TRBJ2-3; D gene unclear. Trimming took 5 bases from V and 8 from J, leaving 17 bases between them. The CDR3 totals 14 residues. Germline CDR1 is SGHTA and CDR2 is FQGNSA. The CDR3 DNA reads as TGTGCCAGCAGCCTACCACCCGACATGCGTACGCAGTATTTT. Translation: CASSLPPDMRTQYF. The full variable domain, its missing parts supplied by reference TRBV7-2 and TRBJ2-3, is GAGVSQSPSNKVTEKGKDVELRCDPISGHTALYWYRQSLGQGLEFLIYFQGNSAPDKSGLPSDRFSAERTGGSVSTLTIQRTQQEDSAVYLCASSLPPDMRTQYFGPGTRLTVL.

This chain links TRBV18 with TRBJ1-4, with a possible D match to TRBD1 (6 bases). Germline V gene sequence: CDR1 KGHSH, CDR2 LQKENI. V gave up 4 bases and J gave up 3 bases, with 15 bases separating them. The CDR3 length is 16 residues. The CDR3 DNA sequence: TGTGCCAGCTCACGGAATAGCGCAGGGGCTAATGAAAAACTGTTTTTT. It encodes CASSRNSAGANEKLFF.